Described below is a single TCR beta chain sequence and its context. The antigen is undetermined. This sample is drawn from a study of T cell responses to AZD1222 COVID-19 vaccine. Study-wide background: Pooled in the analysis were second doses at about 4 or about 12 weeks. Study-level results: In the spike-specific TCR repertoire, nearly half reportedly target unmutated variant regions. A rise in Spike-specific TCR breadth and depth followed two AZD1222 doses. Most donors were white British, females outnumbered males, and clonal diversity was possibly underestimated.

Libraries were prepared by immunoSEQ multiplex PCR; TCRdb keeps only in-frame clonotypes and omits some of them. The profile shows nearly 90,000 clones, 88% of them singletons. The ends lost 3 bases at V and 6 bases at J; junction bases unmatched: 7. The CDR3 runs 14 residues. Germline CDR1 and CDR2: SGHRS and YFSETQ. The sequencing here drew on peripheral blood, taken on day 0 of AZD1222 vaccination. The receptor was isolated from an adult in good health. This chain uses TRBV5-1 with TRBJ2-7; 9 positions match TRBD1. The CDR3 loop is CASSSLDRGGEQYF. CDR3 sequence (DNA): TGCGCCAGCAGCTCCTTGGACAGGGGAGGCGAGCAGTACTTC.